This TCR beta chain was identified in a study of cytomegalovirus exposure and HLA in healthy donors (dated by TCRdb to 2016 to 2017). With respect to the entire study: In an earlier analysis of under 600 of the donors, around 300 Gb of sequence data and about 110 million unique TCR beta sequences from 180 million or so T cells were reported. To study patterns of TCR occurrence, a later analysis re-analyzed previously published TCR beta repertoires from 650 to 750 donors and added high-resolution HLA genotyping. To predict cytomegalovirus infection status, the study combined high-throughput TCR immunosequencing, statistical association of individual TCRs with disease status, and machine learning. Donor age, sex, ethnicity and CMV serostatus were compiled alongside the repertoire data. Besides the first cohort of more than 650 subjects, a separate validation cohort made up of 120 different subjects was used. The aim of the study was to test whether cataloging public T cell receptors could identify signatures of past pathogen exposure. An early release covering roughly 640 HLA-typed donors comprised roughly 300 gigabases of sequencing data and tens of millions of unique TCR sequences. In a later genetic analysis, genome-wide SNP genotypes for 398 of the 666 donors were used, and that subset was treated as a discovery cohort. Of the approximately 400 genotyped donors, approximately 81% were placed in the genetic ancestry cluster associated with self-reported Caucasian donors. Because of strong linkage in the cohort, four to six DR-DQ haplotypes were treated as single units for association and clustering. The study profiled the T cell repertoires of 550 to 700 subjects by immunosequencing and related them to cytomegalovirus serostatus. In an earlier analysis of several hundred of the donors, high-throughput TCR beta sequencing was used to judge whether each TCR beta V gene segment behaved as functional or pseudogenic. Every discovery cohort repertoire had been produced on one sequencing platform. Across approximately 400 genotyped donors of the cohort, an average of about 240,000 unique TCR beta nucleotide sequences per donor were sequenced, and 15% to 20% of those sequences were non-productive. Rather than drawing on any new phenotypic data, the later analysis identified candidate immune exposures from TCR beta sequences and the way those sequences occurred across donors. HLA typing included class I and class II loci at four-digit resolution. The number of typed donors differed by locus: 629-630 for A, B, C, DRB1 and DQB1; 500 to 550 for DQA1; fewer than 610 for DPA1; and 400 to 480 for DPB1. Study-level results and caveats: The sequencing pipeline was judged likely to have produced a cluster of highly shared sequence variants as a technical artifact. Compared with the 666-donor mean, donors in an Asian-associated ancestry cluster had fewer N-insertions in productive TCRs, according to a later genetic analysis. In a later analysis, most CMV-associated TCR beta chains were found to appear HLA-restricted, with HLA associations seemingly driven largely by CMV exposure. Because the 87-base-pair reads could not distinguish some IMGT-functional V segments, including TRBV6-2 and TRBV6-3, those segments were excluded. A later analysis found that TCR association rates varied across HLA loci, with DRB1 alleles showing the most associated TCRs and HLA-C alleles the fewest. A later analysis found that HLA-associated TCR beta chains were more clonally expanded and had lower generation probabilities than equally common non-associated chains. Because HLA typing was missing for some donors at each locus, association tests included only the typed subset. The study listed 150 to 200 TCR beta chains as associated with cytomegalovirus. A further reported finding was that TCR beta sequences accurately predicted the HLA-A and HLA-B alleles for most subjects in the first cohort. Sequencing depth was assumed to be roughly uniform across donors in the presence/absence analyses, though that assumption may not hold. In a later genetic analysis, a missense DCLRE1C variant was associated with V-gene and J-gene trimming of TCR beta chains, and the association was replicated in an independent cohort. Linkage disequilibrium might explain the correlated functional status among segregating V segments, but an unknown experimental factor could not be ruled out. In both the original and validation cohorts, the classifier was reported to diagnose cytomegalovirus status with high specificity and sensitivity. The only immune exposure information available for the cohort was CMV serostatus. In vitro tests confirmed that three of the cytomegalovirus-associated TCR beta chains recognize cytomegalovirus antigens. When HLA alleles, especially DR and DQ, strongly co-occurred, TCR associations were difficult to assign to individual alleles. Broadly in line with IMGT annotations, most TCR beta V segments showed up in productive rearrangements about 87% or about 30% of the time in an earlier analysis of 587 of the donors. Because counts were too low, 15 to 20 rarely observed V segments, including chromosome 9 orphons, were left out of the earlier analysis of a few hundred of the donors. In a later analysis, several top co-occurrence clusters were reported to appear linked to parvovirus B19, influenza, CMV and Epstein-Barr virus. Most TCR sequences were seen in very few donors, while some public TCRs were found in many individuals. The authors suggested that the approach could potentially be extended to other disease states and immunological phenotypes. In a later analysis, about 17,000 TCR beta sequences were associated with specific HLA alleles at a false discovery rate of 0.05. The cohort was sequenced for TCR beta chains only, and without alpha or paired-chain data the features that could be detected were limited.

Inclusive of the bounding cysteine and phenylalanine, the CDR3 is 13 residues long. Only CDR3 DNA remains: 39 bases, in frame from the first base. The junction shows trimming of 1 base on V and 2 bases on J, plus 6 bases between the germline ends. CDR1 and CDR2 are drawn from the germline V gene (reference sequence): GTSNPN, SVGIG. In total, 630 or so healthy bone marrow donors made up the cohort. Cohort members were all nominally healthy when sampled, although unrecorded immune exposures were likely present. The donor tested CMV seropositive and was one of the 289 seropositive cohort members. Each donor provided a peripheral blood sample, and peripheral blood mononuclear cells were used for TCR beta sequencing. The Qiagen DNeasy Blood Extraction Kit was used to extract genomic DNA from the blood cell samples. Library creation used the immunoSEQ multiplex PCR assay. The multiplex PCR relied on a mix of 60 forward primers for TCR Vbeta segments and 13 reverse primers for TCR Jbeta segments. Amplification of the CDR3 region of rearranged TCR beta genes was performed with a multiplex PCR assay on genomic DNA. The Illumina HiSeq System was used to sequence the amplified TCR beta libraries as 87-base-pair reads. Turning to the authors' computational methods: A later analysis counted 75 million to 100 million unique TCR beta chains across the 670 or so repertoires, and 10 million to 11 million of these chains were shared by at least two donors. To remove PCR and sequencing errors, raw reads were error-corrected and collapsed into unique sequences using a nearest-neighbor algorithm that merged closely related sequences. To assign V, D and J gene segments, CDR3 sequences were aligned to IMGT reference sequences. For a sequence to be retained, a match of at least six nucleotides was required to both a V gene segment and a J gene segment. Rearrangements were called productive when the CDR3 lacked stop codons and stayed in frame with V and J; all others were non-productive. Following IMGT convention, CDR3 was defined as the stretch from the second conserved V-encoded cysteine to the conserved J-encoded phenylalanine. In an earlier analysis of around 640 of the donors, sequences lacking an unambiguous match to a single V gene segment were excluded. An earlier analysis of about 600 of the donors called V segments functional above 56.7% productive rearrangements and segregating when the between-donor standard deviation exceeded 5%. A statistical classification framework was built for diagnosing cytomegalovirus status from the catalog of TCR beta chain sequences. In a later analysis, TCR nucleotide sequences were compared against IMGT/GENE-DB human TR gene sequences so that V and J genes could be assigned. Using the TCRdist pipeline, a later analysis assigned CDR3 sequences along with most-parsimonious VDJ recombination scenarios. In a later analysis, each TCR beta chain was defined by its CDR3 amino acid sequence together with its V-gene family, and reads lacking a unique V-gene family were excluded. To address suspected cross-contamination and a sequencing artifact, a later analysis removed roughly 580 highly shared, low-generation-probability nucleotide sequences. In a later analysis, a clonal expansion index for each public chain was calculated from normalized within-repertoire ranks of inferred template counts. In a later analysis, generation probabilities were computed using a VDJ recombination model fitted to out-of-frame rearrangements, and the results were checked against IGoR. Hypergeometric tests were used in a later analysis to score TCR-TCR, TCR-HLA and TCR-CMV co-occurrence, with a repertoire-size bias correction applied to the TCR pairs. To estimate false discovery rates, a later analysis permuted the HLA or CMV assignments 20 times. In a later analysis, co-occurring TCRs were grouped with DBSCAN, and TCRdist sequence similarity was added when clustering was performed within HLA-allele-positive subsets. Repertoires with fewer than 30,000 or more than 120,000 public chains were left out of co-occurrence clustering, as were roughly five repertoires with anomalous nucleotide sharing. TCRdb stores this immuneACCESS table with in-frame sequences only. Part of the clones is absent; in the studies checked, under half of the shortfall reflects unresolved V genes, and no reason is known for the rest. V, J and clone size derive from that table, while D and trimming were established from the DNA sequence. In this sample the table shows about 59,000 clones, over 60% of which occur a single time. The ten most abundant clones make up about 6.8% of the sample.

Points on this clone: Its target antigen remains unknown. Nothing much larger sits one base from this clone, and base qualities are not available.

This sequence originates from a man aged 25-45 years in good health and CMV-seropositive. The rearranged segments are TRBV30 and TRBJ1-5; the D gene remains uncertain. What was sequenced was PBMCs. The CDR3: CAWSERGNQPQHF. DNA sequence: TGTGCCTGGAGTGAGCGGGGCAATCAGCCCCAGCATTTT.